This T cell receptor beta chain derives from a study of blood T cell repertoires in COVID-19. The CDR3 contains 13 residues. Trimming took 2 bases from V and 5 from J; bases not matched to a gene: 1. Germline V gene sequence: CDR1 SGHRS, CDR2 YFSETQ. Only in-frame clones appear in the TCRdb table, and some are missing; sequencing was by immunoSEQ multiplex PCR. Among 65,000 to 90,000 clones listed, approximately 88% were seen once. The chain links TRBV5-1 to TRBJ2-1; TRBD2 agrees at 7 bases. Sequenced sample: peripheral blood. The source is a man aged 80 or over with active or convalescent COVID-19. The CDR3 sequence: CASSFGRNNEQFF. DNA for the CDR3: TGCGCCAGCAGCTTCGGGAGGAACAATGAGCAGTTCTTC.